These 26 T cell receptor beta chains were sequenced from one sample in a study of blood T cell repertoires in COVID-19. The assay was immunoSEQ multiplex PCR, and TCRdb's table has in-frame clones only and misses some. The sample includes roughly 200,000 clones, less than 90% of them seen just once. The sequenced sample was PBMCs or T cells enriched from blood (not recorded which). These receptors were taken from a woman aged 25 to 45 who had been exposed to COVID-19.

The chain couples TRBV14 to TRBJ2-1, with TRBD2 matching 7 bases. CDR3 length: 17 amino acids. J gave up 4 bases and V 4 bases, and 13 bases lay outside the gene matches. Per germline, CDR1 SGHDN and CDR2 FVKESK. In DNA form, the CDR3 reads TGTGCCAGCAGCCGCCACTCCGGGACTACGACGTACAATGAGCAGTTCTTC. Its protein product is CASSRHSGTTTYNEQFF.

In this sample, this clone turned up once. This chain connects TRBV4-1 to TRBJ2-7; TRBD2 matches 7 bases. Germline V CDR1 and CDR2: MGHRA, YSYEKL. V lost 1 base to trimming and J lost 3 bases; unmatched junction nucleotides: 0. The CDR3 covers 13 residues. CDR3 bases: TGCGCCAGCAGCCAAGGCGGGGGCTACGAGCAGTACTTC. This sequence encodes CASSQGGGYEQYF.

The gene calls are TRBV2 and TRBJ1-1; no clear D gene. Germline loops: CDR1 SNHLY, CDR2 FYNNEI. The V end lost 8 bases, the J end lost 0 bases, and 10 bases lay between the germline ends. The CDR3 loop spans 13 amino acids. The CDR3 reads CASLAEMNTEAFF. The CDR3 bases are TGTGCCAGCTTAGCCGAAATGAACACTGAAGCTTTCTTT.

V gene TRBV29-1 combines with J gene TRBJ1-3, with 8 bases identical to TRBD1. J gave up 1 base and V 7 bases, and 3 bases lay outside the gene matches. From germline, CDR1 is SQVTM and CDR2 ANQGSEA. The CDR3 runs 13 residues. In DNA form, the CDR3 reads TGCAGCGGGAGACAGGGGTCTGGAAACACCATATATTTT. Amino acid sequence: CSGRQGSGNTIYF. The variable domain in full, completed from reference TRBV29-1 and TRBJ1-3, reads SAVISQKPSRDICQRGTSLTIQCQVDSQVTMMFWYRQQPGQSLTLIATANQGSEATYESGFVIDKFPISRPNLTFSTLTVSNMSPEDSSIYLCSGRQGSGNTIYFGEGSWLTVV.

This clone came up a few times. The chain recombines TRBV5-1 with TRBJ1-2; D possibly corresponds to TRBD1 (5 bases). Trimming took off 7 bases at V and 4 bases at J, with 14 bases between the two ends. This CDR3 contains 13 residues. Germline-derived CDR1 and CDR2 are SGHRS and YFSETQ. The CDR3 reads CASSSGYGYGYTF. The CDR3 bases are TGCGCCAGCTCCTCAGGGTACGGCTATGGCTACACCTTC.

This chain's CDR3 is CASSVALGQSSYEQYF. CDR3 bases: TGTGCCAGCAGCGTAGCTTTAGGACAGAGCTCCTACGAGCAGTACTTC. The V and J genes are TRBV9 and TRBJ2-7, with D possibly being TRBD1 (6 bases). Germline V lookup: CDR1 SGDLS, CDR2 YYNGEE. CDR3 length: 16 residues. The ends were cut back, 0 bases at V and 0 bases at J, with 13 bases in the middle.

On this clone: Additional DNA sequences in this sample encode the identical CDR3. The chain employs TRBV2 and TRBJ2-1; D unclear. V lost 0 bases and J 7 bases, leaving 4 bases between the germline ends. The V gene's germline CDR1 is SNHLY and CDR2 FYNNEI. The CDR3 covers 12 residues. CDR3 residues: CASSEASNEQFF. The CDR3 DNA reads as TGTGCCAGCAGTGAAGCATCAAATGAGCAGTTCTTC.

The CDR3 DNA reads as TGCGCCAGCAGCCAGGACAGCGGGGGGGGCAATGAGCAGTTCTTC. Residues: CASSQDSGGGNEQFF. The chain is built from TRBV4-1 and TRBJ2-1; the match to TRBD2 covers 10 bases. CDR1 MGHRA and CDR2 YSYEKL come from the germline V gene. J gave up 6 bases and V 3 bases, and 5 bases lay outside the gene matches. The CDR3 has 15 amino acids.

This sequence joins TRBV5-4 and TRBJ1-4, with 9 nucleotides matching TRBD1. Germline assignment: CDR1 SGHNT and CDR2 YYREEE (reference sequence). Trimming cost V 0 bases and J 10 bases; bases outside gene matches: 4. The CDR3 runs to 14 residues. The CDR3 here is CASSLEQGAGKLFF. Written as DNA, the CDR3 is TGTGCCAGCAGCTTGGAACAGGGGGCGGGAAAACTGTTTTTT.

The rearrangement joins TRBV3-1 (or the pseudogene TRBV3-2) to TRBJ2-7; TRBD2 aligns across 8 bases. Losses at the gene ends were 0 bases for V and 7 bases for J; bases not matched to a gene: 5. This CDR3 is built from 14 residues. Germline assignment: CDR1 LGHDT and CDR2 YNNKEL (reference sequence). CDR3 protein: CASSQDSGGAEQYF. The CDR3 bases are TGTGCCAGCAGCCAAGATTCGGGGGGGGCGGAGCAGTACTTC.

The chain recombines TRBV6-1 with TRBJ2-7; 7 positions match TRBD1. The germline V gene has CDR1 MNHNS and CDR2 SASEGT. This CDR3 has 15 amino acids. The trim removed 2 bases at V and 2 bases at J, leaving 6 bases unmatched. In DNA, the CDR3 is TGTGCCAGCAGTGAAAGCCCCGGGACAGCCTACGAGCAGTACTTC. Translated: CASSESPGTAYEQYF.

The chain recombines TRBV5-1 with TRBJ1-5, with 8 bases fitting TRBD1. The junction had 6 bases not matched to a gene; V was cut back by 4 bases and J by 6 bases. The CDR3 totals 14 residues. Per germline, CDR1 SGHRS and CDR2 YFSETQ. CDR3 region: CASSLGQGGQPQHF. The DNA for the CDR3 is TGCGCCAGCAGCCTCGGACAGGGTGGTCAGCCCCAGCATTTT.

The chain employs TRBV6-5 and TRBJ1-1; D is uncertain. V lost 2 bases to trimming and J lost 0 bases, with 10 bases between them. The length of the CDR3 is 15 residues. Germline CDR1 and CDR2: MNHEY and SVGAGI. The chain's CDR3 is CASSYRGTMNTEAFF. CDR3 nucleotide sequence: TGTGCCAGCAGTTACCGGGGAACTATGAACACTGAAGCTTTCTTT.

The chain recombines TRBV5-1 with TRBJ1-1; weak D call: TRBD1 (6 bases). The CDR3 covers 13 residues. CDR1 SGHRS and CDR2 YFSETQ come from the germline V gene. Trimming shortened V by 5 bases and J by 1 base, and 9 bases separated the two germline ends. CDR3 DNA sequence: TGCGCCAGCAGTTACAGGGAGAACACTGAAGCTTTCTTT. Translated: CASSYRENTEAFF.

V is TRBV5-6 and J is TRBJ2-7; D remains ambiguous. The CDR3 runs to 14 residues. Germline CDR1 reads SGHDT; CDR2 reads YYEEEE. V was cut by 1 base and J by 0 bases, with 8 bases left in between. In DNA, the CDR3 is TGTGCCAGCAGCTTGCCTGCCAGCTCCTACGAGCAGTACTTC. Translated: CASSLPASSYEQYF. The variable domain in full, with the rest retrieved from reference TRBV5-6 and TRBJ2-7, is DAGVTQSPTHLIKTRGQQVTLRCSPKSGHDTVSWYQQALGQGPQFIFQYYEEEERQRGNFPDRFSGHQFPNYSSELNVNALLLGDSALYLCASSLPASSYEQYFGPGTRLTVT.

The V and J genes are TRBV21-1 and TRBJ1-6. TRBV21-1 is annotated as a pseudogene. This CDR3 is built from 14 residues. CDR3 protein: CASSKGGGRSPLHF. The CDR3 region has the DNA TGTGCCAGCAGCAAGGGCGGGGGTCGGTCACCCCTCCACTTT.

The chain has TRBV18 and TRBJ1-1, with D perhaps matching TRBD1 (5 bases). This CDR3 contains 13 residues. Germline values: CDR1 KGHSH, CDR2 LQKENI. Trimming cost V 3 bases and J 8 bases, with 13 bases left between them. In DNA form, the CDR3 reads TGTGCCAGCTCACCTCTCGGACAAGTAGAAGCTTTCTTT. Encoded protein: CASSPLGQVEAFF.

The CDR3 nucleotides read TGTGCCAGCGCACGGGGGGGGATGAACACTGAAGCTTTCTTT. Its protein is CASARGGMNTEAFF. The chain has TRBV27 and TRBJ1-1, with D tentatively TRBD1 (5 bases). V was clipped by 8 bases and J by 0 bases, with 13 bases between them. The CDR3 is 14 amino acids. Germline CDR1 is MNHEY and CDR2 is SMNVEV (reference sequence).

This clone was picked up a small number of times. The chain couples TRBV9 to TRBJ2-1, with D possibly being TRBD1 (5 bases). V lost 0 bases to trimming and J lost 7 bases, with 8 bases between them. CDR1 and CDR2 from the germline V gene are SGDLS and YYNGEE. This CDR3 is 13 amino acids long. CDR3 nucleotides: TGTGCCAGCAGCGTAGGGGCAGGGAATGAGCAGTTCTTC. This gives the protein CASSVGAGNEQFF.

The rearrangement links TRBV4-3 to TRBJ2-1, with D possibly TRBD2 on 5 matching bases. The V gene's germline CDR1 is LGHNA and CDR2 YSLEER. V was trimmed by 8 bases and J by 3 bases, leaving 17 bases between them. The CDR3 runs 15 residues. The CDR3 region has the DNA TGCGCCAGCGGTCGCTCGGGGTCTCTCTACAATGAGCAGTTCTTC. This encodes CASGRSGSLYNEQFF.

This chain uses TRBV5-1 with TRBJ2-2; the D gene is possibly TRBD2 (6 bases). Trimming took off 7 bases at V and 6 bases at J, with 16 bases between the two ends. CDR3 length equals 14 residues. CDR1 and CDR2 from the germline V gene are SGHRS and YFSETQ. This chain's CDR3 is CASHGGEASGELFF. As DNA, the CDR3 is TGCGCCAGCCACGGTGGGGAGGCGTCCGGGGAGCTGTTTTTT.

This clone was observed a single time. The gene calls are TRBV4-3 and TRBJ1-1; the D is unclear. The germline V gene encodes CDR1 LGHNA and CDR2 YSLEER. The CDR3 is 13 residues long. V was cut by 1 base and J by 1 base, with 4 bases left in between. The DNA for the CDR3 is TGCGCCAGCAGCCAAGTGAGGAACACTGAAGCTTTCTTT. Its translation: CASSQVRNTEAFF.

J is TRBJ2-5 and V is TRBV6-5, with D unresolved. This CDR3 spans 13 amino acids. Germline CDR1 reads MNHEY; CDR2 reads SVGAGI. The ends were cut back, 6 bases at V and 3 bases at J, with 11 bases in the middle. CDR3 bases: TGTGCCAGCAGCCCCACCATAGAAGAGACCCAGTACTTC. It yields the protein CASSPTIEETQYF.

A remark on this clone: The junction shows a germline mismatch at one end, possibly a read error. This sequence joins TRBV9 and TRBJ2-7, with a possible D match to TRBD2 (5 bases). Germline V gene data show CDR1 as SGDLS and CDR2 as YYNGEE. The CDR3 loop spans 13 amino acids. The CDR3 nucleotides read TGTGCCAGCAGCGTTCGGGCAGACTACGGGCAGTACTTC. The encoded protein is CASSVRADYGQYF.

The chain is built from TRBV25-1 and TRBJ1-2; D is undetermined. The V end was cut by 0 bases, the J end by 4 bases, with 12 bases between. The CDR3 runs 15 residues. Germline lookup yields CDR1 MGHDK and CDR2 SYGVNS. Here the CDR3 DNA reads TGTGCCAGCAGTGAATATCGGGGTCTGGGCTATGGCTACACCTTC. Its translation is CASSEYRGLGYGYTF.

This sequence joins TRBV2 and TRBJ2-1, with TRBD2 matching over 7 bases. From germline, CDR1 is SNHLY and CDR2 FYNNEI. The CDR3 runs 13 residues. V gave up 8 bases and J gave up 6 bases; unmatched junction bases: 7. CDR3 protein: CASDDGGINEQFF. In DNA, the CDR3 is TGTGCCAGCGATGACGGGGGGATCAATGAGCAGTTCTTC.